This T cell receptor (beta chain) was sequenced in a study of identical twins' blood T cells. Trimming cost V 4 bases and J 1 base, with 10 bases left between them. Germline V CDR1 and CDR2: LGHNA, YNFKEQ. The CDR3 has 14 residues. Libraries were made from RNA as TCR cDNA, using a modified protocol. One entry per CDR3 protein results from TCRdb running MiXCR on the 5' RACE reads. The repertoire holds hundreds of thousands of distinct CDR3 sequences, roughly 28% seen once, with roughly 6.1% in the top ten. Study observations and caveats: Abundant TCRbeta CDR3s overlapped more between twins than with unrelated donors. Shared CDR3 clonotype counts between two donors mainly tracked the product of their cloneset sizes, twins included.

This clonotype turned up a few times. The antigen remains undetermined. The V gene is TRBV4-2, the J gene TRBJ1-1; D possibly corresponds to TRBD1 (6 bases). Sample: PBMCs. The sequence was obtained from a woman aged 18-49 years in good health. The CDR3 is CASSPDSKNTEAFF. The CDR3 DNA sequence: TGTGCCAGCAGCCCGGACAGTAAGAACACTGAAGCTTTCTTT.